This record covers a single TCR beta chain. The antigen this receptor binds is unknown. Base-call qualities are not available, and no considerably larger clone is one nucleotide away. The CDR3 numbers 15 residues from cysteine through phenylalanine. Only the CDR3 part of the read is kept: 45 bases, read in frame from the first base. The germline V gene encodes CDR1 MGHRA and CDR2 YSYEKL. V loses 3 bases of germline sequence and J loses 6 bases, and the interval between the two ends is 15 bases. The library was obtained by RT-PCR. The reads were generated on an Illumina HiSeq 2500. In-frame beta chains were kept once TCRdb had trimmed the public reads at Q25 with fastp and called clones with MiXCR. Entries are consolidated by CDR3 protein sequence, retaining the most common genes and DNA. Here the sample has about 190,000 distinct CDR3 sequences; around 15% occur a single time. Together, the top ten hold roughly 24% of the sample.

This sample was included in a study of response to subunit inactivated influenza vaccine (dated 2018 in TCRdb). The study in broad terms: To follow how T cells responded to a trivalent subunit inactivated influenza vaccine, the researchers relied on deep quantitative profiling of the T cell receptor repertoire. Points the paper makes about the study in general: The authors suggested that each seasonal influenza vaccination may recruit only a limited number of new T cells.

This chain is built from TRBV4-1 and TRBJ1-5; a weak D assignment points to TRBD1 (5 bases agree). The sequencing here drew on CD8+ T cells sorted from PBMCs, taken 4 to 6 days after vaccination. The TCR sequence derives from a man aged 45-65 years who received an inactivated influenza vaccine. Donor details come from another sample of the same person, matched by shared clones. DNA sequence: TGCGCCAGCAGCCAGACCAGGGTTTTAGGTCAGCCCCAGCATTTT. This encodes CASSQTRVLGQPQHF.